This T cell receptor (beta chain) was sequenced in a study of blood T cell repertoires in COVID-19. Study summary: Sites in the United States, Italy and Spain provided acute and convalescent COVID-19 samples.

In the original processing: Amplification from reference gene primers served as the basis for estimated nucleated cell counts. Only in-frame clones appear in the TCRdb table, and some are missing; sequencing was by immunoSEQ multiplex PCR. The V and J calls and the clone size are those of that table, but D and trimming were determined from the DNA. The data contain roughly 220,000 clones, about 88% of them singletons. The specimen sequenced was peripheral blood. The source of this sequence is a woman in her 50s with COVID-19, enrolled during active disease.

In DNA, the CDR3 is TGCGCCAGCAGATTCCAACAGGGCTACGAGCAGTACTTC. Its protein is CASRFQQGYEQYF. The chain is built from TRBV5-1 and TRBJ2-7; tentatively, D is TRBD1 (6 bases). Germline V gene data show CDR1 as SGHRS and CDR2 as YFSETQ. The CDR3 loop spans 13 amino acids. With 5 bases removed from V and 3 bases from J, the gap between germline ends came to 12 bases. Drawing the rest from reference TRBV5-1 and TRBJ2-7, the complete variable domain is KAGVTQTPRYLIKTRGQQVTLSCSPISGHRSVSWYQQTPGQGLQFLFEYFSETQRNKGNFPGRFSGRQFSNSRSEMNVSTLELGDSALYLCASRFQQGYEQYFGPGTRLTVT.